Below, one TCR beta chain is given with its context. The antigen remains undetermined. The same CDR3 is also encoded by other DNA sequences in this sample. The source of the sample is a study of cytomegalovirus exposure and HLA in healthy donors. Study-wide findings and caveats: According to a later analysis, donors in an Asian-associated ancestry cluster reportedly had fewer N-insertions than the roughly 640-donor mean. The listing of about 150 TCR beta chains classed them as cytomegalovirus-associated. Exclusion as indistinguishable affected some V segments, including TRBV6-2 and TRBV6-3.

This CDR3 has 13 residues. Germline CDR1 reads SGHRS; CDR2 reads YFSETQ. Trimming left V 4 bases short and J 1 base short, with 8 bases between. Primers: 60 Vbeta forward and 13 Jbeta reverse. Profiled with immunoSEQ multiplex PCR; TCRdb holds only in-frame clones, not every one. This table holds roughly 170,000 clones, about four fifths found once. This chain uses TRBV5-1 with TRBJ1-1, with D maybe TRBD1 (6 bases). The sequence derives from a girl aged 5 to 17 in good health and CMV-seropositive. Sequenced sample: PBMCs. The CDR3 DNA reads as TGCGCCAGCAGCCAGGGGCAGAACACTGAAGCTTTCTTT. Its translation: CASSQGQNTEAFF.